These 25 T cell receptor beta chains were all obtained from the same sample, sequenced in a study of regulatory T cells in long-lasting Graves disease. iRepertoire HTBI primers and Arm-PCR of CDR3 regions built TCR beta libraries. MiXCR was run by TCRdb on the multiplex PCR reads, yielding one entry per CDR3 protein. Of just over 600,000 distinct CDR3 sequences in the sample, under 20% were seen once. As for time point: newly diagnosed GD, antithyroid drugs for less than 3 months. Isolated PBMC RNA provided the starting material for the TCR library. A further study also used this sample, focusing on T cells in Graves' hyperthyroidism and ophthalmopathy.

The specimen comprised peripheral blood mononuclear cells (PBMCs), sampled at new diagnosis, from a patient treated with antithyroid drugs. These receptors were taken from a woman under 40 with Graves disease.

As for this clonotype: A much larger clone differs from this one at a single base, so this may be a read error. The genes are TRBV7-3 and TRBJ1-4, with D perhaps matching TRBD1 (5 bases). The V gene's germline CDR1 is SGHTA and CDR2 FQGTGA. The CDR3 has 15 amino acids. The CDR3 protein is CAISLNAGSGEKLFF. The CDR3 DNA reads TGTGCCATCAGCTTAAATGCAGGGTCGGGGGAAAAACTGTTTTTT.

The table lists this clonotype with many counts. J is TRBJ2-7 and V is TRBV6-2 or TRBV6-3, with 13 bases that match TRBD2. CDR1 MNHEY and CDR2 SVGEGT come from the germline V gene. Trimming took 4 bases from V and 6 from J; bases not matched to a gene: 6. This CDR3 comprises 15 residues. In nucleotides, the CDR3 is TGTGCCAGCAGTTCAAGACTAGCGGGAGGATTCGAGCAGTACTTC. This sequence encodes CASSSRLAGGFEQYF.

This clonotype was detected many times. The chain links TRBV2 to TRBJ1-2, with 10 bases matching TRBD1. CDR3 length: 14 amino acids. V was pared by 4 bases and J by 6 bases, with 5 bases of the junction left unmatched. The V gene's germline CDR1 is SNHLY and CDR2 FYNNEI. This CDR3 is CASSGQGAMDGYTF. As DNA, the CDR3 is TGTGCCAGCAGTGGACAGGGGGCGATGGATGGCTACACCTTC. The full variable domain, with the rest looked up from reference TRBV2 and TRBJ1-2, is EPEVTQTPSHQVTQMGQEVILRCVPISNHLYFYWYRQILGQKVEFLVSFYNNEISEKSEIFDDQFSVERPDGSNFTLKIRSTKLEDSAMYFCASSGQGAMDGYTFGSGTRLTVV.

This rearrangement joins TRBV25-1 to TRBJ2-1; 7 nucleotides match TRBD1. Germline V gene data show CDR1 as MGHDK and CDR2 as SYGVNS. The CDR3 is 13 residues long. V was clipped by 10 bases and J by 8 bases; unmatched bases: 11. The CDR3, as DNA: TGTGCCACCGGGACAGCCGTTGGCTATGAGCAGTTCTTC. This gives the protein CATGTAVGYEQFF.

This clonotype was detected a few times. The chain has TRBV5-1 and TRBJ1-5; a weak D match, TRBD1 (5 bases). The CDR3 sequence is 14 residues long. The germline V and J ends were trimmed by 0 bases and 7 bases, with 11 bases remaining between them. The germline gives CDR1 SGHRS, CDR2 YFSETQ. CDR3 in amino acids: CASSLAGSEQPQHF. The CDR3 nucleotides read TGCGCCAGCAGCTTGGCAGGGTCGGAACAGCCCCAGCATTTT.

This clonotype was found many times. This chain connects TRBV28 to TRBJ2-7; D gene ambiguous. CDR1 is MDHEN, CDR2 SYDVKM, per germline. V lost 3 bases to trimming and J lost 2 bases, with 11 bases between them. The CDR3 has 14 residues. CDR3 DNA sequence: TGTGCCAGCAGTTTTTTCTTCGGTACCTACGAGCAGTACTTC. It is translated as CASSFFFGTYEQYF.

This clonotype has a handful of counts. This may come from a read error, since a much larger clone is one base off. V and J are TRBV29-1 and TRBJ2-7; D gene ambiguous. The CDR3 is 12 amino acids. The V gene lost 5 bases and the J gene lost 3 bases, with 11 bases spanning the gap. Germline V gives CDR1 SQVTM, CDR2 ANQGSEA. The CDR3 region is CSVSGGDYEQYF. CDR3 DNA sequence: TGCAGCGTTTCGGGCGGAGACTACGAGCAGTACTTC.

Ten or more counts support this clonotype. This chain uses TRBV11-2 with TRBJ2-7, with 14 bases aligning to TRBD2. Germline V gene data show CDR1 as SGHAT and CDR2 as FQNNGV. The CDR3 is 14 residues long. The junction had 3 bases not matched to a gene; V was cut back by 5 bases and J by 6 bases. CDR3 nucleotide sequence: TGTGCCAGCAGCCCGGGACTAGCGGGAGTCGAGCAGTACTTC. Its protein product is CASSPGLAGVEQYF.

A few counts support this clonotype. This chain links TRBV2 with TRBJ1-6; 8 nucleotides agree with TRBD1. Germline V gives CDR1 SNHLY, CDR2 FYNNEI. The CDR3 is 14 residues long. J gave up 7 bases and V 7 bases, and 6 bases lay outside the gene matches. CDR3 DNA: TGTGCCAGCACCCCCCGGACAGGGAATTCACCCCTCCACTTT. The encoded protein is CASTPRTGNSPLHF.

In this sample, this clonotype turned up many times. The rearrangement links TRBV7-3 to TRBJ2-2, with a possible D match to TRBD2 (7 bases). The germline gives CDR1 SGHTA, CDR2 FQGTGA. V lost 5 bases and J lost 6, with 16 bases in between. This CDR3 contains 15 residues. CDR3 amino acids: CASSPYFGGPGELFF. The CDR3 coding sequence is TGTGCCAGCAGCCCCTATTTCGGGGGGCCCGGGGAGCTGTTTTTT. Complete variable domain (other parts from reference TRBV7-3 and TRBJ2-2): GAGVSQTPSNKVTEKGKYVELRCDPISGHTALYWYRQSLGQGPEFLIYFQGTGAADDSGLPNDRFFAVRPEGSVSTLKIQRTERGDSAVYLCASSPYFGGPGELFFGEGSRLTVL.

This clonotype appeared a few times. This chain uses TRBV20-1 with TRBJ2-5, with 11 bases that match TRBD2. The V and J ends lost 5 bases and 6 bases, in that order; junction bases with no gene match: 11. Germline V gives CDR1 DFQATT, CDR2 SNEGSKA (reference sequence). The CDR3 is 15 amino acids. In DNA, the CDR3 is TGCAGTGCTCGCCCACTAGCGGGAGCTGCGAAGACCCAGTACTTC. Its protein is CSARPLAGAAKTQYF.

With respect to this clonotype: This may come from a read error, since a much larger clone is one base off. In this CDR3 the conserved last residue, phenylalanine or tryptophan, is missing, so a read error is likely. J is TRBJ1-4 and V is TRBV25-1; TRBD1 is a possible D gene (6 bases). Germline CDR1 MGHDK, CDR2 SYGVNS. This CDR3 has 15 amino acids. The V end lost 1 base, the J end lost 7 bases, and 13 bases lay between the germline ends. The CDR3, as DNA: TGTGCCAGCAGTGAATTCAGGGGCGCGGGTGAAAAACTGTTTCTT. Amino acid sequence: CASSEFRGAGEKLFL.

This clonotype has ten or more counts. V gene TRBV5-1 combines with J gene TRBJ2-1; D is uncertain. V lost 1 base and J 0 bases, leaving 11 bases between the germline ends. The CDR3 loop spans 16 amino acids. The V gene's germline CDR1 is SGHRS and CDR2 YFSETQ. The DNA of the CDR3 is TGCGCCAGCAGCTTGACAGATCTTAGCTCCTACAATGAGCAGTTCTTC. Amino acid sequence: CASSLTDLSSYNEQFF.

Only a few counts were recorded for this clonotype. The chain employs TRBV19 and TRBJ1-6; 8 bases are a match to TRBD1. The CDR3 runs 15 residues. V was clipped by 3 bases and J by 7 bases; unmatched bases: 5. Germline lookup yields CDR1 LNHDA and CDR2 SQIVND (reference sequence). CDR3: CASSILAGGNSPLHF. The CDR3 region has the DNA TGTGCCAGTAGTATTTTGGCAGGGGGCAATTCACCCCTCCACTTT.

This clonotype was counted only a few times. V is TRBV24-1 and J is TRBJ2-1, with 8 bases identical to TRBD2. The V gene end was trimmed by 9 bases and the J gene end by 9 bases; junction bases not matched to a gene: 12. Germline loops: CDR1 KGHDR, CDR2 SFDVKD. CDR3 length: 14 amino acids. The CDR3 protein is CATGPPGGDGEQFF. CDR3 in DNA: TGTGCCACCGGGCCCCCGGGAGGGGATGGTGAGCAGTTCTTC.

Points on this clonotype: A much larger clone lies a single base off, so this may be a read error. The chain couples TRBV28 to TRBJ2-7; D possibly corresponds to TRBD2 (5 bases). The germline CDR1 and CDR2 sequences are MDHEN and SYDVKM. The CDR3 length is 13 residues. V dropped 7 bases and J dropped 3 bases, with 13 bases sitting between them. The CDR3 DNA reads TGTGCCAGCATCGGCGCCGGGAACTACGAGCAGTACTTC. It encodes CASIGAGNYEQYF. The complete variable domain, with remaining parts taken from reference TRBV28 and TRBJ2-7, reads DVKVTQSSRYLVKRTGEKVFLECVQDMDHENMFWYRQDPGLGLRLIYFSYDVKMKEKGDIPEGYSVSREKKERFSLILESASTNQTSMYLCASIGAGNYEQYFGPGTRLTVT.

This clonotype was picked up a small number of times. V gene TRBV27 combines with J gene TRBJ2-3; 8 bases fit TRBD1. The CDR3 has 16 amino acids. The V segment lost 6 bases and the J segment 1 base; nucleotides outside the gene matches: 9. Germline lookup yields CDR1 MNHEY and CDR2 SMNVEV (reference sequence). The CDR3 reads CASSLTGGVGTDTQYF. CDR3 nucleotides: TGTGCCAGCAGCCTCACAGGGGGAGTCGGCACAGATACGCAGTATTTT.

The chain has TRBV9 and TRBJ2-1, with D hard to call. This CDR3 is built from 17 residues. From germline, CDR1 is SGDLS and CDR2 YYNGEE. Trimming took 0 bases from V and 0 from J, leaving 13 bases between them. CDR3 region: CASSVGFDVSSYNEQFF. CDR3 coding DNA: TGTGCCAGCAGCGTAGGATTTGACGTAAGCTCCTACAATGAGCAGTTCTTC.

In this sample, this clonotype turned up many times. The chain couples TRBV3-1 to TRBJ2-7; weak D call: TRBD2 (6 bases). CDR1 and CDR2 (germline): LGHDT, YNNKEL (reference sequence). The CDR3 totals 14 residues. V gave up 4 bases and J gave up 0 bases, with 10 bases separating them. CDR3 sequence (DNA): TGTGCCAGCAGCCTTCAGCGGGCCTCCTACGAGCAGTACTTC. It specifies CASSLQRASYEQYF.

This clonotype was counted only a few times. The chain couples TRBV15 to TRBJ2-7; TRBD1 or TRBD2 may be the D gene (6 bases each). The germline V gene encodes CDR1 LNHNV and CDR2 YYDKDF (reference sequence). This CDR3 spans 15 amino acids. Between the trimmed V and J ends, which lost 0 bases and 2 bases, there was a span of 11 bases. The CDR3 DNA reads TGTGCCACCAGCAGAGATAAGGGGGGCCCCTACGAGCAGTACTTC. This gives the protein CATSRDKGGPYEQYF.

This clonotype showed up many times. V is TRBV6-1 and J is TRBJ2-7; tentative D call: TRBD2 (9 bases). V dropped 8 bases and J dropped 9 bases, with 20 bases sitting between them. The length of the CDR3 is 13 residues. Germline V gene sequence: CDR1 MNHNS, CDR2 SASEGT. Here the CDR3 reads CASVGGRDRWQYF. CDR3 nucleotides: TGTGCCAGCGTCGGCGGGAGGGACAGGTGGCAGTACTTC.

The chain joins TRBV28 to TRBJ1-1, with D possibly being TRBD1 (6 bases). Germline V lookup: CDR1 MDHEN, CDR2 SYDVKM. There are 17 residues in the CDR3. Trimming removed 2 bases from V and 7 bases from J, with 23 bases in between. The CDR3 DNA reads as TGTGCCAGCAGTTTAGACCCGCCGGCCAGGGGCGACGATGAAGCTTTCTTT. Protein product: CASSLDPPARGDDEAFF.

At least ten counts were recorded for this clonotype. At one of its ends the junction is not consistent with the germline gene, which may arise from a read error. V and J are TRBV3-1 and TRBJ2-1, with 8 bases fitting TRBD2. The CDR3 is 13 residues long. The germline V gene has CDR1 LGHDT and CDR2 YNNKEL (reference sequence). The CDR3 loop reads CASSQGGTPRGVF. CDR3 DNA sequence: TGTGCCAGCAGCCAAGGCGGGACCCCGCGGGGGGTCTTC.

This clonotype was seen only a few times. This chain uses TRBV24-1 with TRBJ2-6; D not certain. Germline V gene sequence: CDR1 KGHDR, CDR2 SFDVKD. V was cut by 4 bases and J by 2 bases, with 2 bases left in between. This CDR3 comprises 13 residues. This chain's CDR3 is CATSDPGANVLTF. The CDR3 DNA reads as TGTGCCACCAGTGACCCTGGGGCCAACGTCCTGACTTTC.

With respect to this clonotype: Given a much more abundant clone one base away, this may be a read error. This sequence joins TRBV7-2 and TRBJ2-5; perhaps TRBD2 as D (6 bases). Per germline, CDR1 SGHTA and CDR2 FQGNSA. This CDR3 has 13 amino acids. The chain's CDR3 is CASGFQAGETQYF. As DNA, the CDR3 is TGTGCCAGCGGCTTCCAAGCGGGAGAGACCCAGTACTTC.